Listed below are T cell receptor beta chains from one sample, sequenced in a study of T cell changes during pregnancy in multiple sclerosis. TCRdb's table, derived via immunoSEQ multiplex PCR, lists solely in-frame clones and lacks some. The sample contains some 93,000 clones, 91% of which appear only once. The sample in question was peripheral blood, obtained after pregnancy. Source of these receptors: a female donor in good health, enrolled as a control in a pregnancy study. The CDR3 runs from the conserved cysteine through the conserved F or W. D genes are given only for firm matches. Only some rows state a clone size, as once, few, many or a class for expanded clones.

TGTGCCAGCAGGGGGGGGACAGGGTACCCGACCATGAACACTGAAGCTTTCTTT | CASRGGTGYPTMNTEAFF | TRBV7-9 | TRBD1 | . | TRBJ1-1
TGTGCCAGCAGCCCGATAGACAGGGGGAGAGGTGGCTACACCTTC | CASSPIDRGRGGYTF | TRBV21-1 | . | . | TRBJ1-2
TGTGCCAGCAGCTTAGAGGGCCAGCGGGGGGACGAGCAGTACTTC | CASSLEGQRGDEQYF | TRBV7-2 | TRBD2 | . | TRBJ2-7
TGTGCCAGCAGCTTAGAAGCAGCGCGGGGGGGGGACATTCAGTACTTC | CASSLEAARGGDIQYF | TRBV7-2 | TRBD2 | . | TRBJ2-4
TGCGCCAGCAGCTCCACGGGGGTGGACAATGAGCAGTTCTTC | CASSSTGVDNEQFF | TRBV5-1 | . | once | TRBJ2-1
TGTGCCAGCAGCCAAGGACAGGGGATCGGGGACACTGAAGCTTTCTTT | CASSQGQGIGDTEAFF | TRBV4-2 | TRBD1 | once | TRBJ1-1
TGTGCCAGCAGCCGTAGACAGGGGCGAACTGAAGCTTTCTTT | CASSRRQGRTEAFF | TRBV28 | TRBD1 | . | TRBJ1-1
TGTGCCAGCAGCTTGGGAGGGAGGGGAGCTTTCTTT | CASSLGGRGAFF | TRBV5-4 | . | . | TRBJ1-1
TGCGCCAGCAGCCAAGTTGCCCTTGCGACCGGGGAGCTGTTTTTT | CASSQVALATGELFF | TRBV4-3 | . | . | TRBJ2-2
TGTGCCAGTAGTATCCGACTCCTTGGCAATCAGCCCCAGCATTTT | CASSIRLLGNQPQHF | TRBV19 | . | . | TRBJ1-5
TGCGCCAGCAGCCCCGGACAGACTAAAACAGATACGCAGTATTTT | CASSPGQTKTDTQYF | TRBV5-1 | . | . | TRBJ2-3
TGTGCCTGGAGCGCCGGGACACCTTATAGCAATCAGCCCCAGCATTTT | CAWSAGTPYSNQPQHF | TRBV30 | . | . | TRBJ1-5
TGCGCCAGCAGCCAAGATGCCAGGGCGGAAGCTTTCTTT | CASSQDARAEAFF | TRBV4-3 | . | . | TRBJ1-1
TGTGCCAGCAGCTCCAGATCGCGGGGCGGGGAGACCCAGTACTTC | CASSSRSRGGETQYF | TRBV7-3 | . | . | TRBJ2-5
TGTGCCAGCAGCCCCCGTCGGTCAGGGGGCTCCTACGAGCAGTACTTC | CASSPRRSGGSYEQYF | TRBV7-2 | TRBD1 | . | TRBJ2-7
TGTGCCAGCAGCCAAAGGGGTGAAGCTTTCTTT | CASSQRGEAFF | TRBV14 | . | . | TRBJ1-1
TGTGCCAGTAGTATTGGGGGACAGGGTCCAGATGGCTACACCTTC | CASSIGGQGPDGYTF | TRBV19 | TRBD1 | . | TRBJ1-2
TGTGCCAGCATGGGGACTAGCGGGGACAATGAGCAGTTCTTC | CASMGTSGDNEQFF | TRBV2 | TRBD2 | . | TRBJ2-1
TGTGCCAGCAGCCATGAGGTACAGGTATCTGGATCCAATCAGCCCCAGCATTTT | CASSHEVQVSGSNQPQHF | TRBV7-9 | . | . | TRBJ1-5
TGTGCCAGCAGCTACAGCGGGGGAGGGGCCGGGGAGCTGTTTTTT | CASSYSGGGAGELFF | TRBV7-3 | TRBD2 | . | TRBJ2-2
TGTGCCAGCTCACCCACAGCAAGCAATCAGCCCCAGCATTTT | CASSPTASNQPQHF | TRBV18 | . | . | TRBJ1-5
TGTGCCAGCAGCCAGCCGGGACAGCCCAATCAGCCCCAGCATTTT | CASSQPGQPNQPQHF | TRBV7-2 | TRBD1 | . | TRBJ1-5
TGTGCCAGCAGCGCACAGGGTCCCGCTTTCTTT | CASSAQGPAFF | TRBV7-3 | . | . | TRBJ1-1
TGCAGCGTTGGGCGGCTGTTCGGGTCCGGCTACACCTTC | CSVGRLFGSGYTF | TRBV29-1 | . | . | TRBJ1-2
TGTGCCAGCTCGCCTCAGGGGGAGCCCTTCGGCTACACCTTC | CASSPQGEPFGYTF | TRBV18 | TRBD1 | . | TRBJ1-2
TGTGCCAGCAGCTCTCAAGAGACCCAGTACTTC | CASSSQETQYF | TRBV5-6 | . | . | TRBJ2-5
TGTGCCAGCAGTATCGACAGGGGTGGTTATGGCTACACCTTC | CASSIDRGGYGYTF | TRBV28 | TRBD1 | . | TRBJ1-2
TGTGCCATCAGTGAACAGCTCTATGGCTACACCTTC | CAISEQLYGYTF | TRBV10-3 | . | . | TRBJ1-2
TGCGCCAGCAGCCCACAGGGCGGTCTAAATTATGGCTACACCTTC | CASSPQGGLNYGYTF | TRBV4-3 | . | . | TRBJ1-2
TGTGCCAGCAGCAACCGACAGGGAAATTCACCCCTCCACTTT | CASSNRQGNSPLHF | TRBV7-2 | TRBD1 | . | TRBJ1-6
TGTGCCACCAGCTCTCGCGGGTCCGGCACCGGGGAGCTGTTTTTT | CATSSRGSGTGELFF | TRBV15 | . | . | TRBJ2-2
TGTGCCAGCAGCAAACAGGGGGCCACTGAAGCTTTCTTT | CASSKQGATEAFF | TRBV2 | TRBD1 | few | TRBJ1-1
TGTGCCAGCAGCTTGGTTAGCAGGGCGTACGAGCAGTACTTC | CASSLVSRAYEQYF | TRBV5-4 | . | . | TRBJ2-7
TGTGCCAGCAGCGAGGGACTAGCGGGACCCAGCGCAGATACGCAGTATTTT | CASSEGLAGPSADTQYF | TRBV5-4 | TRBD2 | once | TRBJ2-3
TGTGCCAGCAGCCCGGGACTGGGGAGCACAGATACGCAGTATTTT | CASSPGLGSTDTQYF | TRBV7-3 | . | once | TRBJ2-3
TGTGCCAGCAGTTCGACCGGGACAGCTAATCAGCCCCAGCATTTT | CASSSTGTANQPQHF | TRBV6-5 | TRBD1 | . | TRBJ1-5